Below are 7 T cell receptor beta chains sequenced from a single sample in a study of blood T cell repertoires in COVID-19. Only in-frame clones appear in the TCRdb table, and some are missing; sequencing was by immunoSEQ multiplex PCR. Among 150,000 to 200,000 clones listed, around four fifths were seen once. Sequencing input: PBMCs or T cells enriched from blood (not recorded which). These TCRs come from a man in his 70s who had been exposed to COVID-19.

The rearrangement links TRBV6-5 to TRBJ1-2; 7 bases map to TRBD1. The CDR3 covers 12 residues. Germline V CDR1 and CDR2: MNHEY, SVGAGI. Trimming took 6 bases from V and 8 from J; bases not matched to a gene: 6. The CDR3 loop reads CASSTTGSGYTF. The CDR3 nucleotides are TGTGCCAGCAGCACGACAGGGAGCGGCTACACCTTC.

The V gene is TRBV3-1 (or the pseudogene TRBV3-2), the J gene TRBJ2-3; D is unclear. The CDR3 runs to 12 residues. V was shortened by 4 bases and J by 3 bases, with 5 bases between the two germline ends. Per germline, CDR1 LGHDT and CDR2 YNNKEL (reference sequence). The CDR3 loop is CASSPETDTQYF. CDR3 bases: TGTGCCAGCAGCCCCGAGACAGATACGCAGTATTTT.

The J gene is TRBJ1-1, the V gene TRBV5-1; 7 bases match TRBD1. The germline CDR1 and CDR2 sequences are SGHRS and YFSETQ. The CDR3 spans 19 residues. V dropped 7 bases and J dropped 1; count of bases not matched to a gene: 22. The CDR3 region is CASLRPLGVTGAPNTEAFF. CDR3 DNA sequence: TGCGCCAGCTTACGCCCACTCGGCGTCACAGGGGCCCCGAACACTGAAGCTTTCTTT. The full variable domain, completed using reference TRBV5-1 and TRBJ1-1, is KAGVTQTPRYLIKTRGQQVTLSCSPISGHRSVSWYQQTPGQGLQFLFEYFSETQRNKGNFPGRFSGRQFSNSRSEMNVSTLELGDSALYLCASLRPLGVTGAPNTEAFFGQGTRLTVV.

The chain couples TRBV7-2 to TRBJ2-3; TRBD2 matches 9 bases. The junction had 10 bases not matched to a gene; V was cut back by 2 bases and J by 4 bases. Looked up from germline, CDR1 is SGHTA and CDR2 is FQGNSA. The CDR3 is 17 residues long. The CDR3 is CASSLRLAVSGADTQYF. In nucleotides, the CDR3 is TGTGCCAGCAGCTTAAGACTAGCGGTATCGGGAGCAGATACGCAGTATTTT.

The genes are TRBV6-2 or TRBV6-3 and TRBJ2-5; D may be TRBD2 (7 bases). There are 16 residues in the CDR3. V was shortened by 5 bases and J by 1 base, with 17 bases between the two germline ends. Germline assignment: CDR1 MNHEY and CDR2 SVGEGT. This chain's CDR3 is CASSNQGGGLQETQYF. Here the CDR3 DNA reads TGTGCCAGCAGTAACCAGGGCGGGGGCCTCCAAGAGACCCAGTACTTC.

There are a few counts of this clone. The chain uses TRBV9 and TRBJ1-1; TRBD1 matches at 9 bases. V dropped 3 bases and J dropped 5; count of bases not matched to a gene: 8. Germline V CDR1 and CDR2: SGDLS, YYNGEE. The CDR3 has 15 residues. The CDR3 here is CASSANRGRGTEAFF. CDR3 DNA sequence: TGTGCCAGCAGCGCCAACAGGGGGCGAGGGACTGAAGCTTTCTTT.

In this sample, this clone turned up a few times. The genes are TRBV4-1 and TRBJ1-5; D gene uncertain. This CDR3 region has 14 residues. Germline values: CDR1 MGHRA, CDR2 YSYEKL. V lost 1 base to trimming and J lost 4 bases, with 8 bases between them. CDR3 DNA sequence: TGCGCCAGCAGCCAAGGGGCCAATAATCAGCCCCAGCATTTT. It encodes CASSQGANNQPQHF.